This TCR beta chain emerged from a study of T cells after posttransplantation cyclophosphamide. Germline lookup yields CDR1 MDHEN and CDR2 SYDVKM. CDR3 length equals 15 residues. V shed 5 bases, J shed 3 bases, and the junction held 8 bases outside the gene matches. TCRdb's copy holds only in-frame clones and misses some; the assay was immunoSEQ multiplex PCR. Of tens of thousands of clones in the sample, around 94% were seen once. The clonotype originates from a woman aged 45-60 years in good health and a related stem cell transplant donor. Source material: PBMCs. This sequence joins TRBV28 and TRBJ2-7; 9 nucleotides align to TRBD1. Written as DNA, the CDR3 is TGTGCCAGCAGTCAACCGGGACAGGGTATCTACGAGCAGTACTTC. Translated: CASSQPGQGIYEQYF.